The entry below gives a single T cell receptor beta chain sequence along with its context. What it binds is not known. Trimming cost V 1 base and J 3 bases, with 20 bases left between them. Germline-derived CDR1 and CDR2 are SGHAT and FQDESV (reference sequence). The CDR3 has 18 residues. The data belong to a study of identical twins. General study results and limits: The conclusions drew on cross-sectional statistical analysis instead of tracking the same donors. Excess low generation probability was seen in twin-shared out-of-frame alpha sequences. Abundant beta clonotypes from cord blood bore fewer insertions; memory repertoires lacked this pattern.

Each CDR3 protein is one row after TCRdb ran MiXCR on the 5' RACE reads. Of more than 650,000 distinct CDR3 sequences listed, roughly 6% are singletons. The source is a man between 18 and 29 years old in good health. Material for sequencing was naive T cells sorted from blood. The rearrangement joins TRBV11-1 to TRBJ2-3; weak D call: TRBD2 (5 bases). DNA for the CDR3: TGTGCCAGCAGCTTAGTTCGCGTTGGGAGTCGGAGAACAGATACGCAGTATTTT. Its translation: CASSLVRVGSRRTDTQYF.